This TCR beta chain was sequenced for a study of blood T cell repertoires in COVID-19. Sequencing was performed with immunoSEQ multiplex PCR; in TCRdb, only in-frame clones are kept and a portion is missing. The sample yields 70,000 to 100,000 clones, roughly 80% seen once. The germline V gene has CDR1 SGHDT and CDR2 YYEEEE. This CDR3 has 16 residues. Trimming removed 4 bases from V and 5 bases from J; junction bases left unmatched: 12. The sample comprised peripheral blood. This receptor was taken from an elderly woman with acute or convalescent COVID-19. This chain uses TRBV5-6 with TRBJ2-5; TRBD2 matches 9 bases. The CDR3 is CASSHLGRGGFETQYF. In DNA, the CDR3 is TGTGCCAGCAGCCACCTCGGGCGGGGGGGCTTTGAGACCCAGTACTTC.